This T cell receptor beta chain came from a study of Graves' ophthalmopathy and Graves' hyperthyroidism. Study-level findings and limits: Sensitivity reached more than 70% and specificity around 72% when the model predicted ophthalmopathy progression.

TCR beta CDR3 amplification used RNA transcripts. Amplification began with first-round RT-PCR using HTBI primers, then second-round multiplex PCR was performed. MiXCR, applied by TCRdb to the multiplex PCR reads, yields one record per CDR3 protein. The sample carries a few hundred thousand distinct CDR3 sequences, about a sixth recorded once. By definition, stable hyperthyroidism involved no ophthalmopathy within 18 months of follow-up. The hyperthyroidism patients, aged 18 to 65, had been newly diagnosed, with under 2 months' duration. Fresh peripheral blood (more than 9 ml) yielded the PBMCs. Trimming left V 1 base short and J 5 bases short, with 14 bases between. This CDR3 comprises 15 residues. Germline CDR1 is MDHEN and CDR2 is SYDVKM. This clonotype was detected ten times or more. Its target is unknown.

The source is an adult woman with stable Graves' hyperthyroidism. The chain couples TRBV28 to TRBJ1-1; possible D gene TRBD1, 5 bases. Sequenced input: peripheral blood. CDR3 amino acids: CASSLSEGIETEAFF. In nucleotides, the CDR3 is TGTGCCAGCAGTTTATCGGAGGGGATTGAAACTGAAGCTTTCTTT. Filled out from reference TRBV28 and TRBJ1-1, the complete variable domain reads DVKVTQSSRYLVKRTGEKVFLECVQDMDHENMFWYRQDPGLGLRLIYFSYDVKMKEKGDIPEGYSVSREKKERFSLILESASTNQTSMYLCASSLSEGIETEAFFGQGTRLTVV.